The clone carrying this TCR beta chain was found a few times. The data derive from a study of technical replicates of blood from a handful of donors. The CDR3 consists of 12 residues. V shed 2 bases and J shed 11 bases, with 15 bases lying between them. Germline V CDR1 and CDR2: SQVTM, ANQGSEA. Using immunoSEQ multiplex PCR, the repertoire was profiled, and TCRdb retains in-frame clones only, with some absent. This table has about 74,000 clones, more than 85% appearing once. The chain is built from TRBV29-1 and TRBJ1-1, with D unclear. The sample comprised T cells isolated from PBMCs. The source of this sequence is a human donor in good health. The CDR3 DNA sequence: TGCAGCGTTGAACCGGCTCGGACTCTTGCTTTCTTT. Protein sequence: CSVEPARTLAFF.